The rows below give T cell receptor beta chains drawn from one sample of a study of shared clonotypes between healthy human individuals. Measured with immunoSEQ multiplex PCR; TCRdb has only the in-frame clones, and not every one. This sample has around 1.9 million clones, with 85% to 95% found just once. Sequenced: naive CD8+ T cells from PBMCs. Receptors were obtained from a man aged 18 to 35 in good health. Some clones in this sample may be carry-over from other donors' samples. Each CDR3 is given without its conserved first and last residue. Each record gives: J gene, clone size, V gene, CDR3 protein. Size tells how often a clone was seen (once, few, many) or the class of an expanded clone, and some rows leave it out.

J: TRBJ2-1; size: NA; V: TRBV6-5; CDR3: ATVTSMDEQF
J: TRBJ1-1; size: NA; V: TRBV10-3; CDR3: AISGTEMNTEAF
J: TRBJ2-7; size: NA; V: TRBV6-5; CDR3: ASTIGLSYEQY
J: TRBJ2-4; size: NA; V: TRBV19; CDR3: ASPITDRGKAKNIQY
J: TRBJ1-1; size: NA; V: TRBV19; CDR3: ASSIDWTAEAF
J: TRBJ2-1; size: NA; V: TRBV19; CDR3: ASSIYLSNNEQF
J: TRBJ1-4; size: NA; V: TRBV7-3; CDR3: ASSPPGVGRAYEKLF
J: TRBJ2-2; size: NA; V: TRBV7-9; CDR3: ASSWGLARNTGELF
J: TRBJ2-4; size: NA; V: TRBV6-1; CDR3: ASSEARVRLLAKNIQY
J: TRBJ2-1; size: NA; V: TRBV10-3; CDR3: AIKEGDHGRSYNEQF
J: TRBJ2-5; size: NA; V: TRBV27; CDR3: ASSFGGEETQY
J: TRBJ2-5; size: NA; V: TRBV11-1; CDR3: ASSARASQRRETQY
J: TRBJ1-2; size: NA; V: TRBV4-1; CDR3: ASSPPGTAPNYGYT
J: TRBJ2-1; size: NA; V: TRBV5-4; CDR3: ASSLGPVLSGRYDEQF
J: TRBJ1-5; size: once; V: TRBV6-6; CDR3: ASRRQGNNQPQH
J: TRBJ2-7; size: NA; V: TRBV6-5; CDR3: ASSYDGSYEQY
J: TRBJ1-1; size: NA; V: TRBV7-9; CDR3: ASSLGPRQGGTEAF
J: TRBJ1-5; size: NA; V: TRBV27; CDR3: ASSRDFNQPQH
J: TRBJ2-1; size: NA; V: TRBV15; CDR3: ATSWVAGDNEQF
J: TRBJ1-2; size: NA; V: TRBV13; CDR3: ASSLGRTEYGYT
J: TRBJ2-5; size: NA; V: TRBV27; CDR3: ASSIGRGLRAQETQY
J: TRBJ1-5; size: NA; V: TRBV19; CDR3: ASSPFGTASNQPQH
J: TRBJ2-7; size: NA; V: TRBV6-1; CDR3: ASFSRGYEQY
J: TRBJ1-3; size: NA; V: TRBV4-1; CDR3: ASSQDTYSGNTIY
J: TRBJ2-1; size: once; V: TRBV4-3; CDR3: ASSQDLLGPQLDVLDEQF
J: TRBJ1-1; size: NA; V: TRBV6-5; CDR3: ASSYGRDTEAF
J: TRBJ2-7; size: NA; V: TRBV7-8; CDR3: ASSLEGRAYSYEQY
J: TRBJ2-1; size: NA; V: TRBV19; CDR3: ASSIPGGSNEQF
J: TRBJ2-5; size: NA; V: TRBV4-1; CDR3: ASSQRLGPGWTQY
J: TRBJ2-7; size: NA; V: TRBV7-7; CDR3: ASSLGAGVSEQY
J: TRBJ2-7; size: NA; V: TRBV19; CDR3: ALPDHPGLEISGTYEQY
J: TRBJ2-7; size: NA; V: TRBV7-3; CDR3: ASSLKGSDEQY
J: TRBJ2-5; size: NA; V: TRBV7-9; CDR3: ASSLASGVLETQY
J: TRBJ1-1; size: NA; V: TRBV5-1; CDR3: ASSLATVDPGGNTEAF
J: TRBJ1-5; size: NA; V: TRBV19; CDR3: ASSTTRGQPQH
J: TRBJ2-1; size: NA; V: TRBV2; CDR3: ASSWPGTSAYNEQF
J: TRBJ1-1; size: NA; V: TRBV27; CDR3: ASSSLSEVTAF
J: TRBJ2-1; size: NA; V: TRBV29-1; CDR3: SATSGSDSSYNEQF
J: TRBJ2-1; size: NA; V: TRBV27; CDR3: ASRRLADIYNEQF
J: TRBJ2-1; size: NA; V: TRBV27; CDR3: ASTAQKKDYNEQF
J: TRBJ1-1; size: NA; V: TRBV7-3; CDR3: ASSLKVNTEAF
J: TRBJ1-1; size: NA; V: TRBV4-2; CDR3: ASSHVQGNTEAF
J: TRBJ2-5; size: NA; V: TRBV9; CDR3: ASSRDLEEETQY
J: TRBJ1-1; size: NA; V: TRBV7-9; CDR3: ASSLAKQGREAF
J: TRBJ2-2; size: NA; V: TRBV7-3; CDR3: ASSPPEAGGELF
J: TRBJ2-3; size: NA; V: TRBV19; CDR3: ASSIRGRALDTQY
J: TRBJ1-2; size: few; V: TRBV7-9; CDR3: ASSLGPGNYGYT
J: TRBJ2-3; size: NA; V: TRBV4-2; CDR3: ATRQDPYLSTDTQY